This passage covers 19 T cell receptor beta chains from one sample sequenced in a study of blood T cell repertoires in COVID-19. Libraries were prepared by immunoSEQ multiplex PCR; TCRdb keeps only in-frame clonotypes and omits some of them. The sample yields about 170,000 clones, almost 85% seen once. The sequencing input was peripheral blood. All receptors derive from a woman over 75 with acute or convalescent COVID-19.

The chain is built from TRBV2 and TRBJ2-7, with 12 bases matching TRBD2. Trimming cost V 6 bases and J 2 bases; bases outside gene matches: 5. The CDR3 loop spans 15 amino acids. CDR1 SNHLY and CDR2 FYNNEI come from the germline V gene. The CDR3 protein is CASRRTSGIPYEQYF. The CDR3 nucleotides read TGTGCCAGCAGGCGGACTAGCGGGATTCCCTACGAGCAGTACTTC.

J is TRBJ1-4 and V is TRBV6-5; TRBD1 matches at 9 bases. Germline CDR1 reads MNHEY; CDR2 reads SVGAGI. The J segment lost 7 bases and the V segment lost 6 bases, leaving 6 bases of the junction unmatched. The CDR3 runs to 14 residues. The CDR3 DNA sequence: TGTGCCAGCAGATACGGGACAGGGACTGAAAAACTGTTTTTT. Translation: CASRYGTGTEKLFF.

This clone was observed a single time. The chain links TRBV7-8 to TRBJ2-3, with a weak D call TRBD2 (6 bases). Trimming stripped 2 bases from V and 5 bases from J, with 17 bases between. This CDR3 has 16 amino acids. CDR1 SGHVS and CDR2 FQNEAQ come from the germline V gene. This chain's CDR3 is CASSLLAASARDTQYF. The DNA of the CDR3 is TGTGCCAGCAGCTTATTGGCGGCTAGCGCCCGAGATACGCAGTATTTT.

This chain connects TRBV19 to TRBJ1-4; 9 nucleotides agree with TRBD1. The CDR3 consists of 15 residues. The V gene end was trimmed by 7 bases and the J gene end by 7 bases; junction bases not matched to a gene: 10. CDR1 is LNHDA, CDR2 SQIVND, per germline (reference sequence). CDR3 in amino acids: CASNLRQGGTEKLFF. CDR3 bases: TGTGCCAGTAATCTTAGACAGGGGGGAACTGAAAAACTGTTTTTT. Looking up the rest from reference TRBV19 and TRBJ1-4 gives the full variable domain: DGGITQSPKYLFRKEGQNVTLSCEQNLNHDAMYWYRQDPGQGLRLIYYSQIVNDFQKGDIAEGYSVSREKKESFPLTVTSAQKNPTAFYLCASNLRQGGTEKLFFGSGTQLSVL.

The J gene is TRBJ2-1, the V gene TRBV7-2; 10 bases are shared with TRBD2. The V and J ends lost 3 bases and 7 bases, in that order; junction bases with no gene match: 9. The CDR3 is made up of 16 amino acids. Per the germline V gene, CDR1 is SGHTA and CDR2 is FQGNSA. CDR3 amino acids: CASSFWAASGSNEQFF. The CDR3 region has the DNA TGTGCCAGCAGCTTCTGGGCGGCTAGCGGGAGTAATGAGCAGTTCTTC.

The table lists this clone with a few counts. The chain recombines TRBV28 with TRBJ1-4, with 10 bases matching TRBD1. Germline V gives CDR1 MDHEN, CDR2 SYDVKM. V dropped 5 bases and J dropped 2; count of bases not matched to a gene: 2. CDR3 length equals 15 residues. The chain's CDR3 is CASSRQGATNEKLFF. The CDR3 nucleotides read TGTGCCAGCAGTAGACAGGGGGCGACTAATGAAAAACTGTTTTTT.

This chain connects TRBV4-2 to TRBJ2-3, with D tentatively TRBD2 (5 bases). This CDR3 region has 17 residues. CDR1 and CDR2 from the germline V gene are LGHNA and YNFKEQ. V was trimmed by 0 bases and J by 1 base, leaving 14 bases between them. The CDR3 protein is CASSQDPPSLGTDTQYF. The CDR3 coding sequence is TGTGCCAGCAGCCAAGATCCCCCTAGCCTAGGCACAGATACGCAGTATTTT.

The rearrangement links TRBV2 to TRBJ1-2, with TRBD1 as a possible D gene (5 bases). V shed 6 bases and J shed 2 bases, with 10 bases lying between them. The germline V gene encodes CDR1 SNHLY and CDR2 FYNNEI. This CDR3 comprises 13 residues. The CDR3 DNA reads TGTGCCAGCAGAGCAGACAGCAACTATGGCTACACCTTC. It yields the protein CASRADSNYGYTF.

This sequence joins TRBV4-3 and TRBJ2-2, with 10 bases fitting TRBD2. CDR3 size: 15 residues. Germline CDR1 reads LGHNA; CDR2 reads YSLEER. Trimming took 4 bases from V and 7 from J; bases not matched to a gene: 6. CDR3: CASSLIAGGGGELFF. The CDR3 nucleotides are TGCGCCAGCAGCCTAATAGCGGGAGGCGGCGGGGAGCTGTTTTTT.

This clone was seen a few times. The chain combines TRBV30 with TRBJ1-2, with D possibly TRBD1 on 5 matching bases. Trimming shortened V by 0 bases and J by 4 bases, and 21 bases separated the two germline ends. The CDR3 spans 17 residues. Germline V gene lookup returns CDR1 GTSNPN and CDR2 SVGIG (reference sequence). As DNA, the CDR3 is TGTGCCTGGAGTGTACGCCCCGGGGGTAAAGACATCTATGGCTACACCTTC. It codes for CAWSVRPGGKDIYGYTF.

The chain couples TRBV27 to TRBJ2-3; maybe TRBD2 (5 bases). This CDR3 is 17 amino acids long. V was pared by 7 bases and J by 4 bases, with 24 bases between. CDR1 MNHEY and CDR2 SMNVEV come from the germline V gene (reference sequence). The CDR3 region is CASTSTSGGLGADTQYF. The CDR3 coding sequence is TGTGCCAGCACTTCTACTTCGGGCGGGCTTGGCGCAGATACGCAGTATTTT.

The chain links TRBV7-8 to TRBJ2-3; D unresolved. V was trimmed by 4 bases and J by 1 base, leaving 18 bases between them. From germline, CDR1 is SGHVS and CDR2 FQNEAQ. The CDR3 is made up of 17 amino acids. CDR3 DNA sequence: TGTGCCAGCAGCTCTTTCCTGATCGGAGTAGGCACAGATACGCAGTATTTT. The encoded protein is CASSSFLIGVGTDTQYF.

The rearrangement uses TRBV7-9 and TRBJ1-1, with 8 nucleotides matching TRBD1. Unmatched junction bases numbered 6, after V lost 2 bases and J lost 1 base. The CDR3 is made up of 16 amino acids. Germline assignment: CDR1 SEHNR and CDR2 FQNEAQ (reference sequence). The CDR3 DNA sequence: TGTGCCAGCAGCTTACTTCTGGGACAGGCGAACACTGAAGCTTTCTTT. The encoded protein is CASSLLLGQANTEAFF. Combining the CDR3 with reference TRBV7-9 and TRBJ1-1 gives the whole variable domain DTGVSQNPRHKITKRGQNVTFRCDPISEHNRLYWYRQTLGQGPEFLTYFQNEAQLEKSRLLSDRFSAERPKGSFSTLEIQRTEQGDSAMYLCASSLLLGQANTEAFFGQGTRLTVV.

V gene TRBV7-9 combines with J gene TRBJ2-4; no clear D. The germline V gene has CDR1 SEHNR and CDR2 FQNEAQ (reference sequence). The CDR3 is 15 residues long. The germline V and J ends were trimmed by 5 bases and 1 base, with 12 bases remaining between them. The DNA of the CDR3 is TGTGCCAGCAGCGCCCCGGTAGAGGCCAAAAACATTCAGTACTTC. Protein product: CASSAPVEAKNIQYF.

J is TRBJ2-7 and V is TRBV27, with 10 bases aligning to TRBD1. In germline, CDR1 is MNHEY, CDR2 SMNVEV (reference sequence). The CDR3 is 17 residues long. V lost 8 bases, J lost 3 bases, and 16 bases stayed unmatched. The CDR3: CASAHLSGTGVYYEQYF. The DNA of the CDR3 is TGTGCCAGCGCACACCTCAGCGGGACAGGGGTTTACTACGAGCAGTACTTC.

The rearrangement uses TRBV18 and TRBJ2-7, with D possibly TRBD1 on 6 matching bases. The CDR3 extends over 13 amino acids. Germline V gives CDR1 KGHSH, CDR2 LQKENI. Trimming pared 3 bases from V and 3 bases from J, leaving 9 bases between. CDR3 loop: CASSPPQGYEQYF. The CDR3 coding sequence is TGTGCCAGCTCACCGCCACAGGGCTACGAGCAGTACTTC. The full variable domain, its missing parts supplied by reference TRBV18 and TRBJ2-7, is NAGVMQNPRHLVRRRGQEARLRCSPMKGHSHVYWYRQLPEEGLKFMVYLQKENIIDESGMPKERFSAEFPKEGPSILRIQQVVRGDSAAYFCASSPPQGYEQYFGPGTRLTVT.

This clone has a single count. This chain connects TRBV11-3 to TRBJ2-7; tentatively, D is TRBD2 (7 bases). CDR1 and CDR2 (germline): SGHNT, YENEEA. Trimming cost V 5 bases and J 7 bases, with 15 bases left between them. The CDR3 contains 13 residues. The CDR3 DNA sequence: TGTGCCAGCAGCGCAAAGGGGGGACTAGAGCAGTACTTC. Its translation is CASSAKGGLEQYF.

The rearrangement joins TRBV10-1 to TRBJ2-2, with 12 bases identical to TRBD2. This CDR3 has 16 residues. The germline gives CDR1 WNHNN, CDR2 SYGVQD (reference sequence). V lost 4 bases to trimming and J lost 5 bases; unmatched junction nucleotides: 5. Here the CDR3 DNA reads TGCGCCAGCAGTGTGACTAGCGGGAGAGGTACCGGGGAGCTGTTTTTT. Residues: CASSVTSGRGTGELFF.

The CDR3 bases are TGTGCCAGCAGTCCTGGGGGGGGAGGCTACACCTTC. Protein: CASSPGGGGYTF. The chain uses TRBV6-5 and TRBJ1-2, with D perhaps matching TRBD1 (5 bases). CDR1 is MNHEY and CDR2 is SVGAGI in the germline V gene. The CDR3 is 12 amino acids. Trimming left V 5 bases short and J 8 bases short, with 12 bases between.